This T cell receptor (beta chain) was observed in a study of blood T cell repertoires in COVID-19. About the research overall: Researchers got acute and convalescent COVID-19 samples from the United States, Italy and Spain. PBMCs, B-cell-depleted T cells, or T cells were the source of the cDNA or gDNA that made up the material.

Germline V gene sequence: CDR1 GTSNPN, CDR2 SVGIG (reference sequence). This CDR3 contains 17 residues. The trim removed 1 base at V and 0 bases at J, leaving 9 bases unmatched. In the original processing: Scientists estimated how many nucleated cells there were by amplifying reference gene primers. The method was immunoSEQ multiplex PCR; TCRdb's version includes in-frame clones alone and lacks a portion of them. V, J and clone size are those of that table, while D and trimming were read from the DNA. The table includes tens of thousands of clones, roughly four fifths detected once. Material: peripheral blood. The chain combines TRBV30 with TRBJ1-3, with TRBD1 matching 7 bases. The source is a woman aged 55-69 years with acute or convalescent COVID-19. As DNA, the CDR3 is TGTGCCTGGAGTGGCGGGGCAGGGGGAAGCTCTGGAAACACCATATATTTT. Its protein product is CAWSGGAGGSSGNTIYF.